The 18 T cell receptor beta chains reported below all come from one sample, sequenced in a study of cytomegalovirus exposure and HLA in healthy donors (TCRdb year 2017). Library creation used the immunoSEQ multiplex PCR assay. For the multiplex PCR, a mixture combining 60 forward primers for TCR Vbeta segments and 13 reverse primers for TCR Jbeta segments was used. TCRdb re-hosts the immuneACCESS table, in-frame sequences only. Its copies lack some clones; in the studies checked, an unresolved V gene accounts for under half of them, and the cause for the rest is not known. The sample has around 150,000 clones on record, roughly three quarters of them singletons. The top ten clonotypes cover 2% to 2.5% of the sample. Sequencing was carried out using PBMCs. The receptors originated from a young man in good health and CMV-seronegative.

This clone was seen just once. J is TRBJ1-3 and V is TRBV27, with D possibly TRBD1 on 5 matching bases. CDR3 length: 15 amino acids. The V and J ends lost 2 bases and 2 bases respectively, with 10 bases between them. Germline CDR1 reads MNHEY; CDR2 reads SMNVEV (reference sequence). The CDR3 here is CASSLRWGAGNTIYF. In DNA form, the CDR3 reads TGTGCCAGCAGTTTAAGATGGGGGGCTGGAAACACCATATATTTT.

This chain connects TRBV5-6 to TRBJ1-2, with 8 bases identical to TRBD1. Trimming removed 2 bases from V and 5 bases from J; junction bases left unmatched: 14. The CDR3 contains 17 residues. Germline V CDR1 and CDR2: SGHDT, YYEEEE. CDR3 sequence reads: CASSLSPWTGSVYGYTF. In DNA form, the CDR3 reads TGTGCCAGCAGCTTAAGTCCTTGGACAGGGTCAGTTTATGGCTACACCTTC.

V and J are TRBV5-4 and TRBJ1-1; unclear D gene. CDR3 length equals 14 residues. Per germline, CDR1 SGHNT and CDR2 YYREEE (reference sequence). The germline V and J ends were trimmed by 0 bases and 2 bases, with 8 bases remaining between them. CDR3 region: CASSLGGPNTEAFF. CDR3 coding DNA: TGTGCCAGCAGCTTGGGAGGGCCCAACACTGAAGCTTTCTTT.

The DNA for the CDR3 is TGCGCCAGCAGCTTGGGACAGGGGAAAATAGGGGAGACCCAGTACTTC. The encoded protein is CASSLGQGKIGETQYF. The chain couples TRBV5-1 to TRBJ2-5; 8 nucleotides line up with TRBD1. The CDR3 totals 16 residues. The J segment lost 5 bases and the V segment lost 0 bases, leaving 9 bases of the junction unmatched. CDR1 and CDR2 from the germline V gene are SGHRS and YFSETQ.

This clone occurred a few times. The CDR3 loop reads CASHSGLNYEQYF. As DNA, the CDR3 is TGTGCCAGCCACTCTGGACTCAACTACGAGCAGTACTTC. V gene TRBV6-1 combines with J gene TRBJ2-7, with a weak D call TRBD2 (5 bases). Germline V gene sequence: CDR1 MNHNS, CDR2 SASEGT. V was trimmed by 8 bases and J by 3 bases, leaving 14 bases between them. CDR3 length equals 13 residues.

This clone was seen a handful of times. The V gene is TRBV21-1, the J gene TRBJ2-7; the DNA was not used to check the table's D call, TRBD1. TRBV21-1 is a pseudogene segment. The CDR3 has 15 amino acids. Written as DNA, the CDR3 is TGTGCCAGCAGCAAAGTTAGGACAGGGGGGATCGAGCAGTACTTC. Translated, it gives CASSKVRTGGIEQYF.

The chain links TRBV30 to TRBJ2-3; D may be TRBD1 (6 bases). Germline CDR1 is GTSNPN and CDR2 is SVGIG (reference sequence). This CDR3 has 12 amino acids. V lost 3 bases to trimming and J lost 9 bases, with 13 bases between them. The CDR3 spells CAWRLGALTQYF. The CDR3 DNA follows: TGTGCCTGGAGGTTGGGGGCCTTAACGCAGTATTTT.

J is TRBJ1-5 and V is TRBV28; D is uncertain. Trimming left V 7 bases short and J 2 bases short, with 15 bases between. This CDR3 region has 15 residues. Germline CDR1 is MDHEN and CDR2 is SYDVKM. The CDR3, as DNA: TGTGCCAGCACCAACTGGGGAGCGGGCAATCAGCCCCAGCATTTT. This translates into CASTNWGAGNQPQHF.

The chain links TRBV27 to TRBJ2-1; TRBD2 matches at 7 bases. The CDR3 is 15 amino acids. V shed 2 bases and J 0 bases; nucleotides not matched to a gene: 1. The germline gives CDR1 MNHEY, CDR2 SMNVEV (reference sequence). CDR3 coding DNA: TGTGCCAGCAGTTTACAGCGGGGCTCCTACAATGAGCAGTTCTTC. This sequence encodes CASSLQRGSYNEQFF.

This chain joins TRBV30 and TRBJ2-7, with D tentatively TRBD1 (5 bases). CDR3 length: 14 amino acids. The germline V and J ends were trimmed by 4 bases and 3 bases, with 16 bases remaining between them. The germline gives CDR1 GTSNPN, CDR2 SVGIG (reference sequence). CDR3 sequence reads: CAWNRVLGHYEQYF. CDR3 DNA: TGTGCCTGGAACCGAGTCCTCGGACACTACGAGCAGTACTTC.

The J gene is TRBJ2-7, the V gene TRBV5-4, with 7 bases that match TRBD1. Germline assignment: CDR1 SGHNT and CDR2 YYREEE (reference sequence). The CDR3 consists of 15 residues. The V gene end was trimmed by 1 base and the J gene end by 1 base; junction bases not matched to a gene: 5. CDR3 nucleotides: TGTGCCAGCAGCTTGACAACAGGGGAGTCCTACGAGCAGTACTTC. Protein: CASSLTTGESYEQYF.

This clone was recorded a few times. The chain links TRBV9 to TRBJ2-6, with 7 nucleotides matching TRBD1. V gave up 4 bases and J gave up 2 bases; unmatched junction bases: 6. This CDR3 is 16 amino acids long. Per germline, CDR1 SGDLS and CDR2 YYNGEE. The DNA for the CDR3 is TGTGCCAGCAGCACCTTCGACAGGGCTGGGGCCAACGTCCTGACTTTC. Protein: CASSTFDRAGANVLTF.

This clone was detected once. The V call is TRBV7-2, the J call TRBJ1-2, with TRBD1 identical over 9 bases. Trimming took 5 bases from V and 2 from J; bases not matched to a gene: 6. In germline, CDR1 is SGHTA, CDR2 FQGNSA. The CDR3 is made up of 15 amino acids. The DNA for the CDR3 is TGTGCCAGCAGCCCCTGGGACAGGGAAAACTATGGCTACACCTTC. Its translation: CASSPWDRENYGYTF.

The chain uses TRBV6-5 and TRBJ2-2; 8 bases match TRBD2. V shed 5 bases and J 2 bases; nucleotides not matched to a gene: 4. There are 15 residues in the CDR3. The germline V gene encodes CDR1 MNHEY and CDR2 SVGAGI. Here the CDR3 DNA reads TGTGCCAGCAGTAGTAGCGGGACCAACACCGGGGAGCTGTTTTTT. Its protein is CASSSSGTNTGELFF.

The chain carries TRBV11-2 and TRBJ2-3, with 11 bases matching TRBD2. Germline V gives CDR1 SGHAT, CDR2 FQNNGV. The CDR3 has 14 amino acids. The J segment lost 5 bases and the V segment lost 5 bases, leaving 3 bases of the junction unmatched. CDR3 residues: CASSVSGRGDTQYF. The CDR3 coding sequence is TGTGCCAGCAGCGTTAGCGGGAGGGGAGATACGCAGTATTTT.

The chain has TRBV27 and TRBJ2-3; maybe TRBD2 (6 bases). The CDR3 length is 15 residues. Germline-derived CDR1 and CDR2 are MNHEY and SMNVEV (reference sequence). Between the trimmed V and J ends, which lost 4 bases and 2 bases, there was a span of 13 bases. The CDR3 here is CASSSPRGFTDTQYF. CDR3 nucleotide sequence: TGTGCCAGCAGTTCACCTCGGGGGTTCACAGATACGCAGTATTTT.

The CDR3 protein is CASSLPGTPEQYF. DNA for the CDR3: TGTGCCAGCAGCTTACCAGGGACTCCCGAGCAGTACTTC. V is TRBV11-3 and J is TRBJ2-7; D possibly corresponds to TRBD2 (6 bases). This CDR3 has 13 residues. The germline V gene encodes CDR1 SGHNT and CDR2 YENEEA. Trimming removed 2 bases from V and 6 bases from J, with 11 bases in between.

The gene calls are TRBV7-8 and TRBJ2-6; D ambiguous. Germline CDR1 reads SGHVS; CDR2 reads FQNEAQ. This CDR3 is built from 15 residues. Trimming removed 5 bases from V and 0 bases from J, with 8 bases in between. The CDR3 sequence: CASSPRSSGANVLTF. CDR3 DNA: TGTGCCAGCAGCCCCCGGAGCTCTGGGGCCAACGTCCTGACTTTC.